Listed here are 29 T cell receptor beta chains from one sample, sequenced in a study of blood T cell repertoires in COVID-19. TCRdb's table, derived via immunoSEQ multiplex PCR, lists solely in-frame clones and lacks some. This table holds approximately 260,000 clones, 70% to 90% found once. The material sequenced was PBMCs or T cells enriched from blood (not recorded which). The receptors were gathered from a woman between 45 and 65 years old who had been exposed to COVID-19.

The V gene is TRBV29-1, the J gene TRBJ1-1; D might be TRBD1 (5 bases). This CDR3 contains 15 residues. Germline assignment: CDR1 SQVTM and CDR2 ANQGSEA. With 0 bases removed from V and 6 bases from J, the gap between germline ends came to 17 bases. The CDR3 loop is CSVEDRGRASAEAFF. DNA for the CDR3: TGCAGCGTTGAAGATAGGGGCAGGGCTTCTGCTGAAGCTTTCTTT.

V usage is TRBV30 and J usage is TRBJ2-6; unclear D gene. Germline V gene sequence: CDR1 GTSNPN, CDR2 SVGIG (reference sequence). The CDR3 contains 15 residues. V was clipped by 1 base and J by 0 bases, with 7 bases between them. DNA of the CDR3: TGTGCCTGGAGTGAACGGTTCTCTGGGGCCAACGTCCTGACTTTC. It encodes CAWSERFSGANVLTF.

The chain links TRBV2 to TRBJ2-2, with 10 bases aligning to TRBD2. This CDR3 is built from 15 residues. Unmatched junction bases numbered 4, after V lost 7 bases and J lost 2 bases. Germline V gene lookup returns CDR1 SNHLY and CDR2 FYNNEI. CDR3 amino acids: CASKTSGVNTGELFF. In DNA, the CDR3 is TGTGCCAGCAAAACTAGCGGGGTCAACACCGGGGAGCTGTTTTTT.

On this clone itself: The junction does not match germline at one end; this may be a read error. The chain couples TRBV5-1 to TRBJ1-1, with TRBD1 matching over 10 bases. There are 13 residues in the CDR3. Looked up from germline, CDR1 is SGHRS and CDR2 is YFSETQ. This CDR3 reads CASTLGQGPEAFF. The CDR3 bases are TGCGCCAGCACCTTGGGACAGGGGCCTGAAGCTTTCTTT.

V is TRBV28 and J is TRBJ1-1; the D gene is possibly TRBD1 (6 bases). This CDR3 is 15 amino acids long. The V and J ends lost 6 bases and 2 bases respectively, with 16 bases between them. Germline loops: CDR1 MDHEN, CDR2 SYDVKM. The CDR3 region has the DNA TGTGCCAGCAGGATCACAGGGAACCGCAACACTGAAGCTTTCTTT. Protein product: CASRITGNRNTEAFF.

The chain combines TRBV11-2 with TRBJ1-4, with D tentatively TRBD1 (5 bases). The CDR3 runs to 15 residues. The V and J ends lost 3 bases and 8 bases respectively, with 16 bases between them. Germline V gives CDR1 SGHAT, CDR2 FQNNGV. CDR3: CASSLGLGEREKLFF. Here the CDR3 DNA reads TGTGCCAGCAGCTTGGGACTGGGGGAGAGGGAAAAACTGTTTTTT.

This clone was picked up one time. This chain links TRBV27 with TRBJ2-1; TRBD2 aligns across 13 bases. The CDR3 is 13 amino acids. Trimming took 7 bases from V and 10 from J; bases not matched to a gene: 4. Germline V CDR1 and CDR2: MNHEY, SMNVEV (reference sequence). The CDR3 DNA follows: TGTGCCAGCAAAGGACTAGCGGGGGTAGAGCAGTTCTTC. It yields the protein CASKGLAGVEQFF.

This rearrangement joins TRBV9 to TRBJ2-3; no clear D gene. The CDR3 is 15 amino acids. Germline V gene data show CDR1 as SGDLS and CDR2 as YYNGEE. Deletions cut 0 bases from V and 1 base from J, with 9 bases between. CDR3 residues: CASSVELAGTDTQYF. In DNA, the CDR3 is TGTGCCAGCAGCGTAGAGTTAGCCGGCACAGATACGCAGTATTTT.

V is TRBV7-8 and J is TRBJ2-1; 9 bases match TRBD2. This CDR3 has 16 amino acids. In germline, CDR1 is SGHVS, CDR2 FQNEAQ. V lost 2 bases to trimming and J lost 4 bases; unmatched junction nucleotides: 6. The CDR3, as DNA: TGTGCCAGCAGCTTAAGACGCGGGGGGGGGTACAATGAGCAGTTCTTC. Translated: CASSLRRGGGYNEQFF.

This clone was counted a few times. CDR3 loop: CASNGGKTEAFF. DNA for the CDR3: TGTGCCAGCAACGGGGGTAAAACTGAAGCTTTCTTT. This chain connects TRBV6-5 to TRBJ1-1, with D tentatively TRBD1 (5 bases). V lost 7 bases to trimming and J lost 5 bases, with 11 bases between them. Germline-derived CDR1 and CDR2 are MNHEY and SVGAGI. The CDR3 length is 12 residues.

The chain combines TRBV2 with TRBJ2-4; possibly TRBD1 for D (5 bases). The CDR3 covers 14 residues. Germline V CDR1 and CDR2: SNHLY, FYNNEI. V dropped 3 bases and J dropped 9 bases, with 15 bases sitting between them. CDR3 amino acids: CASSDLQGRGIQYF. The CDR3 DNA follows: TGTGCCAGCAGTGATCTCCAGGGTAGAGGCATTCAGTACTTC.

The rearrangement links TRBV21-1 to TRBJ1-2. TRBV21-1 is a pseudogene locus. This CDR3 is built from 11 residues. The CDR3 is CASSKGRGYTF. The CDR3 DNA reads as TGTGCCAGCAGCAAAGGTAGAGGCTACACCTTC.

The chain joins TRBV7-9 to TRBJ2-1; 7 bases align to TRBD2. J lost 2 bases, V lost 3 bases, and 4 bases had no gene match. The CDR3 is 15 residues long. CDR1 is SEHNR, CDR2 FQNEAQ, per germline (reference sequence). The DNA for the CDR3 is TGTGCCAGCAGCTTTAAGCGGGGACCCTACAATGAGCAGTTCTTC. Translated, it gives CASSFKRGPYNEQFF. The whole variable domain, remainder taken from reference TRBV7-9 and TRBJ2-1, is DTGVSQNPRHKITKRGQNVTFRCDPISEHNRLYWYRQTLGQGPEFLTYFQNEAQLEKSRLLSDRFSAERPKGSFSTLEIQRTEQGDSAMYLCASSFKRGPYNEQFFGPGTRLTVL.

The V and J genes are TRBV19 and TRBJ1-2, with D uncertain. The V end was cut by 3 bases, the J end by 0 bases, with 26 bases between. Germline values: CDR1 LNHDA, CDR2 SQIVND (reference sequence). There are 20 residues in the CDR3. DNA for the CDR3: TGTGCCAGTAGTATTTCCCCTTTTGGAGCAATAAACACGGCTAACTATGGCTACACCTTC. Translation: CASSISPFGAINTANYGYTF.

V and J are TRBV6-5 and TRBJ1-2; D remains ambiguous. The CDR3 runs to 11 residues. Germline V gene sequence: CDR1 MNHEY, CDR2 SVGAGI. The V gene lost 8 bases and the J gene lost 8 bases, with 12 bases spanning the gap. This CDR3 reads CASGTVYGYTF. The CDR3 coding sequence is TGTGCCAGCGGAACAGTCTACGGCTACACCTTC.

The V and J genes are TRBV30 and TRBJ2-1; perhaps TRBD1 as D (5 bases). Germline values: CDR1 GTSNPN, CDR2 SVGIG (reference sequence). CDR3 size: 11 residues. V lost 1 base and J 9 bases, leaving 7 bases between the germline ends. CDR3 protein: CAWSGQFEQFF. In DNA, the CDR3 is TGTGCCTGGAGTGGACAGTTTGAGCAGTTCTTC.

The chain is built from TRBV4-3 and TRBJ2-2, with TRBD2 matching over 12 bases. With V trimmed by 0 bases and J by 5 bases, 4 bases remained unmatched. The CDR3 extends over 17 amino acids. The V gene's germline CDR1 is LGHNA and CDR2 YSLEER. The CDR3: CASSQDGTSGPTGELFF. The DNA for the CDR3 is TGCGCCAGCAGCCAAGATGGGACTAGCGGGCCTACCGGGGAGCTGTTTTTT.

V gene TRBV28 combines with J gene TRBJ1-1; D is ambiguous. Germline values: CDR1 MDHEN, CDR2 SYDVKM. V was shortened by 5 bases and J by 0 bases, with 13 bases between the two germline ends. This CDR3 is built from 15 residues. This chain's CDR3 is CASSPRRDLNTEAFF. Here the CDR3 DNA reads TGTGCCAGCAGTCCCCGGAGGGATCTGAACACTGAAGCTTTCTTT.

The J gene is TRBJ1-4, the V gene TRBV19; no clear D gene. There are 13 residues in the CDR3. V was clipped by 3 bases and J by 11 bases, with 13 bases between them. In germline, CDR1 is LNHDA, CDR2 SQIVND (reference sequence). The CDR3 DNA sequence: TGTGCCAGTAGTATTTTCCCGAAGAGGAAACTGTTTTTT. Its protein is CASSIFPKRKLFF.

The CDR3 spells CASSSTKPGLAVNTGELFF. Written as DNA, the CDR3 is TGCGCCAGCAGCTCGACCAAGCCGGGACTAGCGGTTAACACCGGGGAGCTGTTTTTT. The chain uses TRBV5-1 and TRBJ2-2; TRBD2 aligns across 11 bases. Germline CDR1 SGHRS, CDR2 YFSETQ. The CDR3 is made up of 19 amino acids. With 3 bases clipped from V and 2 bases from J, the junction kept 12 bases outside the gene matches.

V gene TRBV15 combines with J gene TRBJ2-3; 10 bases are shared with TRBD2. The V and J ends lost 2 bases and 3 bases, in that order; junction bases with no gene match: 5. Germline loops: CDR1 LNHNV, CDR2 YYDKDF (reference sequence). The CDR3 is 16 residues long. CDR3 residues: CATSRPLAGGTDTQYF. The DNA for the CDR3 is TGTGCCACCAGCAGACCCTTAGCGGGGGGTACAGATACGCAGTATTTT.

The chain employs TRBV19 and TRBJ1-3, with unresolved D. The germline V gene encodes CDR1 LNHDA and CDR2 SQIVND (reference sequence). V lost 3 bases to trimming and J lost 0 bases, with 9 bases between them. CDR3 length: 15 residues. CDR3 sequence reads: CASSIGIHSGNTIYF. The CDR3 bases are TGTGCCAGTAGTATCGGGATCCACTCTGGAAACACCATATATTTT.

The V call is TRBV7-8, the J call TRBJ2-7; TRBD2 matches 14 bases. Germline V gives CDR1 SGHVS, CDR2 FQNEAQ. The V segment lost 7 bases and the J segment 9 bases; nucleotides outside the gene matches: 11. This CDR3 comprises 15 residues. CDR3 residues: CASTAPTSGGVGQYF. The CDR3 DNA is TGTGCCAGCACCGCCCCGACTAGCGGGGGGGTGGGGCAGTACTTC.

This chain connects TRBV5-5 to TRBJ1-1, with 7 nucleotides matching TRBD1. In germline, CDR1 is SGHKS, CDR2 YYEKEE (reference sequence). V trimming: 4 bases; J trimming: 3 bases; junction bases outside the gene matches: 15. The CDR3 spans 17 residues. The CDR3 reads CASSTAGTATRDTEAFF. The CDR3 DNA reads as TGTGCCAGCAGCACCGCGGGGACAGCAACCCGGGACACTGAAGCTTTCTTT.

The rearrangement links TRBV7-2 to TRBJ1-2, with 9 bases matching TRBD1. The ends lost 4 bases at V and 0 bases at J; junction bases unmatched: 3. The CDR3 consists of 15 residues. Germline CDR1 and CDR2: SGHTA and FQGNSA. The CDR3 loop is CASSSGQGPNYGYTF. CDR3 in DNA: TGTGCCAGCAGCTCGGGACAGGGACCTAACTATGGCTACACCTTC.

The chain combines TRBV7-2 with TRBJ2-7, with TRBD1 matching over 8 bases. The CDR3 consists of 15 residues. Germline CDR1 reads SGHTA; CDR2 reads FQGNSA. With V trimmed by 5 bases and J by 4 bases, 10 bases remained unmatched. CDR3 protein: CASSILTGAAYEQYF. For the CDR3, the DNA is TGTGCCAGCAGCATACTGACAGGGGCGGCGTACGAGCAGTACTTC.

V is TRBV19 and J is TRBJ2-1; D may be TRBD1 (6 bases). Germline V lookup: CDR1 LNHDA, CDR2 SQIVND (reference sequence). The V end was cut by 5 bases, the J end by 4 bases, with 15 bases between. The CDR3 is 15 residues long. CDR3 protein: CASSSRDTTYNEQFF. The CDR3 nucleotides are TGTGCCAGTAGTTCCCGGGACACGACGTACAATGAGCAGTTCTTC.

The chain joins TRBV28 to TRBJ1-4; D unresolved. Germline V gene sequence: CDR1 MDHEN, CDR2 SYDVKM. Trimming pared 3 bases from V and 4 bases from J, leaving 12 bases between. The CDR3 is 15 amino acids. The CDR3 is CASSFPGSFNEKLFF. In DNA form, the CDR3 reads TGTGCCAGCAGTTTTCCGGGATCCTTTAATGAAAAACTGTTTTTT.

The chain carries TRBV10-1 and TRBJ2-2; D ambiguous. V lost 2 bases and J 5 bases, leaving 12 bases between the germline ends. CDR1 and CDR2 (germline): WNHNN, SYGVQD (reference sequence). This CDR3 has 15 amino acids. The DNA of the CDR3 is TGCGCCAGCAGTGAGGGCACGCTGTCGACCGGGGAGCTGTTTTTT. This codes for CASSEGTLSTGELFF.